These 25 T cell receptor beta chains were sequenced from one sample in a study of cytomegalovirus exposure and HLA in healthy donors. PCR primers comprised 60 Vbeta and 13 Jbeta primers. The assay was immunoSEQ multiplex PCR, and TCRdb's table has in-frame clones only and misses some. The table records a few hundred thousand clones, around nine tenths of them present only once. Sequenced material: PBMCs. Receptors originate from a girl aged 2-10 years in good health and CMV-seronegative.

The V call is TRBV29-1, the J call TRBJ2-1; a possible D gene is TRBD1 (5 bases). The CDR3 totals 15 residues. The ends were cut back, 0 bases at V and 5 bases at J, with 14 bases in the middle. Germline values: CDR1 SQVTM, CDR2 ANQGSEA. CDR3 in DNA: TGCAGCGTTGAAGAAGGGGTCAGGTTCAACAATGAGCAGTTCTTC. Encoded protein: CSVEEGVRFNNEQFF.

Written as DNA, the CDR3 is TGTGCCAGCAGTCTACTCATGACAGGAAATGGCTACACCTTC. Encoded protein: CASSLLMTGNGYTF. The chain uses TRBV27 and TRBJ1-2; tentatively, D is TRBD1 (6 bases). The CDR3 is 14 residues long. Trimming took off 5 bases at V and 6 bases at J, with 16 bases between the two ends. The germline V gene has CDR1 MNHEY and CDR2 SMNVEV (reference sequence).

The chain employs TRBV6-1 and TRBJ1-1; possibly TRBD1 for D (6 bases). Germline loops: CDR1 MNHNS, CDR2 SASEGT. The CDR3 totals 15 residues. Trimming stripped 5 bases from V and 6 bases from J, with 19 bases between. The CDR3 loop reads CASSRYLSGESEAFF. CDR3 nucleotides: TGTGCCAGCAGTCGGTACCTTTCAGGGGAATCTGAAGCTTTCTTT.

The V gene is TRBV28, the J gene TRBJ2-7, with D tentatively TRBD1 (5 bases). CDR1 is MDHEN and CDR2 is SYDVKM in the germline V gene. Between the trimmed V and J ends, which lost 2 bases and 4 bases, there was a span of 18 bases. There are 16 residues in the CDR3. The CDR3 bases are TGTGCCAGCAGTTTACCCAAACAGGCCCTGAGATACGAGCAGTACTTC. Amino acids: CASSLPKQALRYEQYF. Full variable domain (outside the CDR3, taken from reference TRBV28 and TRBJ2-7): DVKVTQSSRYLVKRTGEKVFLECVQDMDHENMFWYRQDPGLGLRLIYFSYDVKMKEKGDIPEGYSVSREKKERFSLILESASTNQTSMYLCASSLPKQALRYEQYFGPGTRLTVT.

The chain combines TRBV9 with TRBJ1-1, with TRBD1 identical over 9 bases. Trimming cost V 4 bases and J 0 bases; bases outside gene matches: 4. This CDR3 is 15 amino acids long. The germline CDR1 and CDR2 sequences are SGDLS and YYNGEE. CDR3 protein: CASSPWDRVNTEAFF. The CDR3 nucleotides read TGTGCCAGCAGCCCGTGGGACAGGGTGAACACTGAAGCTTTCTTT.

Comments on this clone: One junction end does not reproduce the germline sequence, and a read error may be involved. This chain links TRBV7-9 with TRBJ1-5; D call uncertain. CDR1 is SEHNR, CDR2 FQNEAQ, per germline (reference sequence). This CDR3 is built from 12 residues. CDR3 region: CSSSGRSEPQHF. The CDR3 nucleotides read TGTTCCAGCAGCGGGAGGTCGGAGCCCCAGCATTTT.

This chain joins TRBV19 and TRBJ1-3; 7 bases align to TRBD1. Per germline, CDR1 LNHDA and CDR2 SQIVND (reference sequence). CDR3 length: 13 residues. V was clipped by 6 bases and J by 3 bases; unmatched bases: 2. In DNA, the CDR3 is TGTGCCAGTAGGAGGACAGGTGGAAACACCATATATTTT. Its translation is CASRRTGGNTIYF.

V and J are TRBV9 and TRBJ1-1; D remains unclear. Germline CDR1 and CDR2: SGDLS and YYNGEE. V lost 7 bases to trimming and J lost 4 bases, with 8 bases between them. CDR3 size: 11 residues. This CDR3 is CASSRSTEAFF. CDR3 nucleotides: TGTGCCAGCTCGCGGAGCACTGAAGCTTTCTTT.

V usage is TRBV2 and J usage is TRBJ1-4; D ambiguous. The CDR3 totals 15 residues. CDR1 and CDR2 from the germline V gene are SNHLY and FYNNEI. The V and J ends lost 6 bases and 4 bases respectively, with 15 bases between them. The CDR3 region is CASRVTATRNEKLFF. CDR3 nucleotide sequence: TGTGCCAGCAGGGTAACAGCAACCCGTAATGAAAAACTGTTTTTT.

The chain recombines TRBV6-5 with TRBJ2-7; a weak D match, TRBD1 (6 bases). The ends were cut back, 3 bases at V and 1 base at J, with 13 bases in the middle. This CDR3 region has 15 residues. Germline V gene data show CDR1 as MNHEY and CDR2 as SVGAGI. CDR3 sequence (DNA): TGTGCCAGCAGTTATTTAGTAGGGGGTTCCTACGAGCAGTACTTC. Protein product: CASSYLVGGSYEQYF.

This CDR3 is CASSPWTGLSYEQYF. CDR3 nucleotide sequence: TGTGCCAGCAGCCCATGGACAGGCCTAAGCTACGAGCAGTACTTC. The V call is TRBV7-9, the J call TRBJ2-7; 7 bases fit TRBD1. This CDR3 comprises 15 residues. Germline V gene data show CDR1 as SEHNR and CDR2 as FQNEAQ (reference sequence). Trimming cost V 5 bases and J 3 bases; bases outside gene matches: 10.

This chain connects TRBV4-1 to TRBJ2-7; TRBD1 matches 8 bases. The germline CDR1 and CDR2 sequences are MGHRA and YSYEKL. V shed 1 base and J 4 bases; nucleotides not matched to a gene: 0. The CDR3 has 13 residues. The DNA for the CDR3 is TGCGCCAGCAGCCAAGGGACAGGGTACGAGCAGTACTTC. Encoded protein: CASSQGTGYEQYF.

The gene calls are TRBV9 and TRBJ2-3; a possible D gene is TRBD1 (6 bases). The germline V gene has CDR1 SGDLS and CDR2 YYNGEE. CDR3 length equals 17 residues. V gave up 3 bases and J gave up 2 bases, with 19 bases separating them. In DNA, the CDR3 is TGTGCCAGCAGCGAATCGGACAGCCTACCGCCCACAGATACGCAGTATTTT. Translation gives CASSESDSLPPTDTQYF.

The chain links TRBV6-5 to TRBJ2-5; 8 bases map to TRBD1. Germline V lookup: CDR1 MNHEY, CDR2 SVGAGI. The CDR3 covers 15 residues. V was clipped by 0 bases and J by 4 bases; unmatched bases: 4. The CDR3 region has the DNA TGTGCCAGCAGTTACTCGCAGGGGGCGGGAGAGACCCAGTACTTC. It translates to CASSYSQGAGETQYF.

The chain employs TRBV6-6 and TRBJ2-4; 9 nucleotides line up with TRBD1. Trimming at V came to 6 bases and at J to 0 bases, leaving 6 bases not matched to a gene. This CDR3 is built from 16 residues. Germline-derived CDR1 and CDR2 are MNHNY and SVGAGI (reference sequence). CDR3 protein: CASSPWTGEAKNIQYF. As DNA, the CDR3 is TGTGCCAGCAGCCCCTGGACAGGGGAAGCCAAAAACATTCAGTACTTC.

The rearrangement uses TRBV19 and TRBJ2-2, with 7 bases fitting TRBD1. Germline assignment: CDR1 LNHDA and CDR2 SQIVND (reference sequence). This CDR3 spans 18 amino acids. V gave up 6 bases and J gave up 3 bases; unmatched junction bases: 16. For the CDR3, the DNA is TGTGCCAGTAGCGCCTGGACCTCGACAGGGTTCGACACCGGGGAGCTGTTTTTT. Translated, it gives CASSAWTSTGFDTGELFF.

The rearrangement uses TRBV11-2 and TRBJ2-2; perhaps TRBD2 as D (5 bases). CDR3 length: 14 amino acids. Germline assignment: CDR1 SGHAT and CDR2 FQNNGV. Trimming stripped 5 bases from V and 6 bases from J, with 13 bases between. In DNA form, the CDR3 reads TGTGCCAGCAGCCAACATGGGGAGTCCGGGGAGCTGTTTTTT. Amino acid sequence: CASSQHGESGELFF.

The chain carries TRBV5-5 and TRBJ2-7; TRBD2 matches 8 bases. Trimming took 4 bases from V and 0 from J; bases not matched to a gene: 3. The CDR3 extends over 14 amino acids. From germline, CDR1 is SGHKS and CDR2 YYEKEE (reference sequence). The CDR3 sequence is CASSTSGNSYEQYF. The DNA for the CDR3 is TGTGCCAGCAGCACTAGCGGAAACTCCTACGAGCAGTACTTC.

This clone was observed once. The chain joins TRBV7-2 to TRBJ1-1; D gene uncertain. Germline loops: CDR1 SGHTA, CDR2 FQGNSA. This CDR3 has 12 amino acids. Trimming took off 5 bases at V and 3 bases at J, with 7 bases between the two ends. The CDR3 nucleotides are TGTGCCAGCAGCCGCAGTTACACTGAAGCTTTCTTT. It specifies CASSRSYTEAFF.

As to this clone: A junction boundary mismatches the germline segment, possibly from a read error. V usage is TRBV13 and J usage is TRBJ2-5; 7 bases map to TRBD1. This CDR3 is built from 15 residues. The germline V gene has CDR1 PRHDT and CDR2 FYEKMQ (reference sequence). CDR3 loop: CASSIGTAPQETQYF. CDR3 bases: TGTGCCAGCAGCATAGGGACAGCACCCCAAGAGACCCAGTACTTC.

Concerning this clone itself: The same CDR3 can be traced to other DNA sequences in this sample. The chain employs TRBV5-4 and TRBJ1-3; D is ambiguous. V was shortened by 5 bases and J by 0 bases, with 9 bases between the two germline ends. Looked up from germline, CDR1 is SGHNT and CDR2 is YYREEE (reference sequence). The CDR3 length is 14 residues. The CDR3 loop is CASSLGSSGNTIYF. CDR3 nucleotide sequence: TGTGCCAGCAGTCTTGGCTCCTCTGGAAACACCATATATTTT.

This clone showed up just once. This rearrangement joins TRBV5-1 to TRBJ2-5, with 15 positions matching TRBD2. V lost 2 bases and J lost 2; bases outside the gene matches: 7. CDR3 length: 18 residues. CDR1 SGHRS and CDR2 YFSETQ come from the germline V gene. The CDR3 sequence is CASSFGLAGGPDQETQYF. CDR3 coding DNA: TGCGCCAGCAGCTTTGGACTAGCGGGGGGGCCGGATCAAGAGACCCAGTACTTC.

The chain couples TRBV7-8 to TRBJ2-5; 12 bases are shared with TRBD2. Germline trimming cut 7 bases from V and 5 bases from J; bases unmatched to any gene: 8. The CDR3 runs to 15 residues. Germline V gene sequence: CDR1 SGHVS, CDR2 FQNEAQ. The DNA of the CDR3 is TGTGCCAGCATAGCTAGCGGGGGGGTCGGTGAGACCCAGTACTTC. It is translated as CASIASGGVGETQYF.

This rearrangement joins TRBV5-1 to TRBJ2-3, with TRBD2 identical over 9 bases. This CDR3 contains 15 residues. V was pared by 5 bases and J by 2 bases, with 6 bases of the junction left unmatched. Germline CDR1 reads SGHRS; CDR2 reads YFSETQ. The CDR3, as DNA: TGCGCCAGCAGTAGCGGGAGATGGATCACAGATACGCAGTATTTT. Its protein product is CASSSGRWITDTQYF.

The V call is TRBV14, the J call TRBJ1-2; D may be TRBD1 (5 bases). Germline loops: CDR1 SGHDN, CDR2 FVKESK. With 2 bases removed from V and 7 bases from J, the gap between germline ends came to 14 bases. The CDR3 sequence is 14 residues long. The CDR3 DNA reads TGTGCCAGCAGCCAACTCCAGGACAACCTTGGCTACACCTTC. It translates to CASSQLQDNLGYTF.